This T cell receptor beta chain was recorded in a study of early stage breast cancer tumors. Study results and limitations: Comparing each tissue with blood distinguished tumor from normal in 14 of 16 patients. Chain pairing and CD4, CD8 or FOXP3 expression were not captured.

With respect to this clone: Its specificity is not known.

Sequencing was performed with immunoSEQ multiplex PCR; in TCRdb, only in-frame clones are kept and a portion is missing. The table includes roughly 30,000 clones, about three fifths detected once. The CDR3 runs to 15 residues. V lost 0 bases and J lost 3; bases outside the gene matches: 2. Germline loops: CDR1 MNHNS, CDR2 SASEGT. J is TRBJ2-7 and V is TRBV6-1; 10 bases fit TRBD1. The material sequenced was breast tumor tissue. The sequence came from a person aged 45 to 59 with breast cancer. Here the CDR3 reads CASSEAGQGNYEQYF. The DNA of the CDR3 is TGTGCCAGCAGTGAAGCGGGACAGGGGAACTACGAGCAGTACTTC.